This TCR beta chain stems from a study of cytomegalovirus exposure and HLA in healthy donors. The study, taken as a whole, reports: Through in vitro validation, three CMV-associated chains were shown to be specific for CMV antigens.

PCR amplification relied on 60 Vbeta primers (plus 13 Jbeta primers). Using immunoSEQ multiplex PCR, the repertoire was profiled, and TCRdb retains in-frame clones only, with some absent. The sample has 95,000 to 150,000 clones; roughly 82% are singletons. The CDR3 is 16 residues long. V dropped 2 bases and J dropped 1; count of bases not matched to a gene: 5. The germline V gene encodes CDR1 MDHEN and CDR2 SYDVKM. Regarding this clone: Antigen specificity is unknown.

The sample comprised PBMCs. This sequence originates from a human donor in good health. The chain employs TRBV28 and TRBJ2-7; 10 bases fit TRBD1. DNA for the CDR3: TGTGCCAGCAGTTTACCCGGGACAGGGGCTTCCTACGAGCAGTACTTC. Protein sequence: CASSLPGTGASYEQYF.